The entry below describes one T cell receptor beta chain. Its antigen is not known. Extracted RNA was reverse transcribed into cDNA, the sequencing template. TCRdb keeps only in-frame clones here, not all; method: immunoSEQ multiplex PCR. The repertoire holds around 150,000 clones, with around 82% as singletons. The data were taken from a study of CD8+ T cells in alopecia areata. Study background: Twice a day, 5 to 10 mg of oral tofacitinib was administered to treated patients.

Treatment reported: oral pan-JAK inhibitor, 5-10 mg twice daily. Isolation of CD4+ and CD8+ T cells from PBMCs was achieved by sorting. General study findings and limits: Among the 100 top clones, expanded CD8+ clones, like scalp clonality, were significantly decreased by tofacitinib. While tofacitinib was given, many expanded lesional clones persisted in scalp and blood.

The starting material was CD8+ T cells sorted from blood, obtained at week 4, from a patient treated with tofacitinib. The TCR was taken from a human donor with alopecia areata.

The CDR3: CASTQRDRASYEQYF. CDR3 DNA sequence: TGTGCCAGCACCCAAAGGGACAGGGCTTCCTACGAGCAGTACTTC. This chain joins TRBV21-1 and TRBJ2-7; the table's D call, TRBD1, was not checked against the DNA. TRBV21-1 is given as a pseudogene. The CDR3 sequence is 15 residues long.